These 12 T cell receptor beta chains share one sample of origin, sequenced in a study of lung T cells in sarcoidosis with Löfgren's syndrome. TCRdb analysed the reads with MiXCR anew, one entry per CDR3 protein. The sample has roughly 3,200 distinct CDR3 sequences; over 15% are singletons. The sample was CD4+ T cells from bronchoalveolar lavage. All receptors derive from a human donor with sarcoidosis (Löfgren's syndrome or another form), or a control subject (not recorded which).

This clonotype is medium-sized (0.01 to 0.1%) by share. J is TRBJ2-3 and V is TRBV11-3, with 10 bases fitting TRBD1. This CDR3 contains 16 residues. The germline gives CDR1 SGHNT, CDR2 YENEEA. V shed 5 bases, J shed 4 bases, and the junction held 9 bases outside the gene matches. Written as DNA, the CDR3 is TGTGCCAGCAGCGCAAGAACCGGGACAGGGGCAGATACGCAGTATTTT. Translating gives CASSARTGTGADTQYF. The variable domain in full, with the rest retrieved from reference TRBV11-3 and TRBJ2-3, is EAGVVQSPRYKIIEKKQPVAFWCNPISGHNTLYWYLQNLGQGPELLIRYENEEAVDDSQLPKDRFSAERLKGVDSTLKIQPAELGDSAVYLCASSARTGTGADTQYFGPGTRLTVL.

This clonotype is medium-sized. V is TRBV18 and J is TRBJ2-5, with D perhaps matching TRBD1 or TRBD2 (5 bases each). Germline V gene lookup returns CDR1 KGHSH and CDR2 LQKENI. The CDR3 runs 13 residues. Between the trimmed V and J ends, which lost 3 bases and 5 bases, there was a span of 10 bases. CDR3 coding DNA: TGTGCCAGCTCACCCTCACGGGGCGAGACCCAGTACTTC. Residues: CASSPSRGETQYF.

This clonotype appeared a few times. The CDR3 is CATGGSGTTQETQYF. CDR3 nucleotide sequence: TGTGCCACAGGGGGGTCCGGGACTACTCAAGAGACCCAGTACTTC. This chain joins TRBV10-3 and TRBJ2-5; the D call may be TRBD1 or TRBD2 (7 bases each). This CDR3 comprises 15 residues. Germline CDR1 reads ENHRY; CDR2 reads SYGVKD. Trimming removed 10 bases at V and 2 bases at J, with 20 bases between.

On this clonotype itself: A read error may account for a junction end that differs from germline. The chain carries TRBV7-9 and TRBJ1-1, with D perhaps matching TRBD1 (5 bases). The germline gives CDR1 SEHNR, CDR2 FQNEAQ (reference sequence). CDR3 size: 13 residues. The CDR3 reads CSSSQQEAGEAFF. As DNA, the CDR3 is TGTTCCAGCAGCCAACAGGAAGCTGGTGAAGCTTTCTTT. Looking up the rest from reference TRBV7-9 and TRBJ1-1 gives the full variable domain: DTGVSQNPRHKITKRGQNVTFRCDPISEHNRLYWYRQTLGQGPEFLTYFQNEAQLEKSRLLSDRFSAERPKGSFSTLEIQRTEQGDSAMYLCSSSQQEAGEAFFGQGTRLTVV.

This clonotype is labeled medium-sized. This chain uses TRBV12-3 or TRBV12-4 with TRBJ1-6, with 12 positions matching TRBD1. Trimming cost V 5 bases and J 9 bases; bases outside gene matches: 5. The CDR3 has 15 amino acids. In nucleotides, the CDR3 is TGTGCCAGCAGTCTGGGGACAGGGGGCAGTTCACCCCTCCACTTT. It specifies CASSLGTGGSSPLHF.

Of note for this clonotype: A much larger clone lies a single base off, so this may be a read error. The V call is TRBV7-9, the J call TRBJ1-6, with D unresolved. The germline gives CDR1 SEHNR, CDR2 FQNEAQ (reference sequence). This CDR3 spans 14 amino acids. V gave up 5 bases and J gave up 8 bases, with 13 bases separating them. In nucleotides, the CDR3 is TGTGCCAGCAGCCTCCGGAACAGCCATTCACCCCTCCACTTT. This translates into CASSLRNSHSPLHF.

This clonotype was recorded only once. As DNA, the CDR3 is TGCAGTGTGAGGGACAGGGTGACTGAAGCTTTCTTT. This codes for CSVRDRVTEAFF. The chain combines TRBV20-1 with TRBJ1-1; 9 bases are a match to TRBD1. The CDR3 spans 12 residues. Germline CDR1 DFQATT, CDR2 SNEGSKA (reference sequence). V lost 7 bases to trimming and J lost 5 bases; unmatched junction nucleotides: 5.

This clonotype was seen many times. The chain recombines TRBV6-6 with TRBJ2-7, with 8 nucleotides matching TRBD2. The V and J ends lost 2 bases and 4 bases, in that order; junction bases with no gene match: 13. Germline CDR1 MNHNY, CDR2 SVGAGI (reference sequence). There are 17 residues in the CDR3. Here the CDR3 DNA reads TGTGCCAGCAGTTACCCCCCTTCCGGGAGGGCCACATACGAGCAGTACGTC. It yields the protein CASSYPPSGRATYEQYV.

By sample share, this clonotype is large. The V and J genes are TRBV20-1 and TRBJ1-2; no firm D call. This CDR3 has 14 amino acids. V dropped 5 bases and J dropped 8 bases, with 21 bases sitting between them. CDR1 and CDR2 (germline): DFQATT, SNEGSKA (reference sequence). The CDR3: CSAQGSLQGGGYTF. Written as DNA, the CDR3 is TGCAGTGCTCAAGGGTCTCTGCAAGGAGGCGGCTACACCTTC.

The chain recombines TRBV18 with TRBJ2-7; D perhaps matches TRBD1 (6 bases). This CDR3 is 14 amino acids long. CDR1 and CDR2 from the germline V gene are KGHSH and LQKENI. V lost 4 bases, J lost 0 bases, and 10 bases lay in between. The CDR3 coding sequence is TGTGCCAGCTCACAAGGACAGATCTCCTACGAGCAGTACGTC. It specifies CASSQGQISYEQYV.

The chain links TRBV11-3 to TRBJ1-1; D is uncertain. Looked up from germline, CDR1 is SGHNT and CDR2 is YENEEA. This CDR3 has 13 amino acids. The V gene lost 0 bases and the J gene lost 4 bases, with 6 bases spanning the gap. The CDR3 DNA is TGTGCCAGCAGCTTAGATAGTAGCACTGAAGCTTTCTTT. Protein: CASSLDSSTEAFF.

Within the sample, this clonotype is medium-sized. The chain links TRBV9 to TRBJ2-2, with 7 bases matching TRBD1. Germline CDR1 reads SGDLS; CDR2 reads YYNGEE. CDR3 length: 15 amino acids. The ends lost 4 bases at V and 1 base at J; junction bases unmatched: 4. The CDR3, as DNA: TGTGCCAGCAGCCCCCAGGGGGTGAACACCGGGGAGCTGTTTTTT. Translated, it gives CASSPQGVNTGELFF.